This T cell receptor beta chain was documented in a study of CD8 T cells in Susac syndrome. TEMRA cells were FACS-enriched, while CD8+ and CD4+ T cells were negatively isolated. About 0.5 to 1 ug RNA was reverse transcribed with random hexamers. It was immunoSEQ multiplex PCR that amplified TCR beta CDR3 across 54 Vbeta and 13 Jbeta. A single record per CDR3 protein comes from TCRdb applying MiXCR to the immunoSEQ multiplex PCR reads. The sample carries roughly 150,000 distinct CDR3 sequences, 90% to 96% recorded once. As to this clonotype: The antigen is unknown.

Per the germline V gene, CDR1 is SQVTM and CDR2 is ANQGSEA. CDR3 length equals 14 residues. V was cut by 1 base and J by 4 bases, with 11 bases left in between. Whole-study findings and limits: The authors found no clonal expansion in Susac syndrome CD4+ T cell repertoires.

The sequence was obtained from a human donor with Susac syndrome. The sequenced material came from CD4+ T cells from PBMCs. This sequence joins TRBV29-1 and TRBJ1-3, with D possibly TRBD1 on 5 matching bases. Here the CDR3 reads CSVEVKGVGNTIYF. Here the CDR3 DNA reads TGCAGCGTTGAAGTTAAAGGGGTAGGAAACACCATATATTTT.